This T cell receptor beta chain was profiled in a study of CD8 T cells in ankylosing spondylitis. The study, taken as a whole, reports: Previously reported in reactive arthritis synovial fluid and blood were some of the motif variants. In ankylosing spondylitis blood, a motif of 7 to 9 highly homologous TCR beta variants appeared characteristic. It was reported that disease-linked clones were significantly enriched in matched ankylosing spondylitis synovial fluid.

It was by quantitative 5'-RACE with molecular barcodes that TCR beta libraries were made. TCRdb called the 5' RACE reads again in MiXCR, with one record for every CDR3 protein. The sample lists fewer than 180,000 distinct CDR3 sequences, around 43% occurring once. Worth noting for this clonotype: The antigen remains undetermined.

Sequenced material: synovial fluid, either unsorted or a sorted T cell fraction (not recorded which). The TCR comes from a male donor with ankylosing spondylitis.

The DNA for the CDR3 is TGTGCCAGCAGCCCCTGGAGGGTCCTGTGGTCCCAGTACTTC. Translation: CASSPWRVLWSQYF. The V gene is TRBV3-1, the J gene TRBJ2-5; a weak D match, TRBD2 (6 bases). V was clipped by 4 bases and J by 9 bases, with 18 bases between them. CDR1 is LGHDT and CDR2 is YNNKEL in the germline V gene (reference sequence). CDR3 length: 14 amino acids.